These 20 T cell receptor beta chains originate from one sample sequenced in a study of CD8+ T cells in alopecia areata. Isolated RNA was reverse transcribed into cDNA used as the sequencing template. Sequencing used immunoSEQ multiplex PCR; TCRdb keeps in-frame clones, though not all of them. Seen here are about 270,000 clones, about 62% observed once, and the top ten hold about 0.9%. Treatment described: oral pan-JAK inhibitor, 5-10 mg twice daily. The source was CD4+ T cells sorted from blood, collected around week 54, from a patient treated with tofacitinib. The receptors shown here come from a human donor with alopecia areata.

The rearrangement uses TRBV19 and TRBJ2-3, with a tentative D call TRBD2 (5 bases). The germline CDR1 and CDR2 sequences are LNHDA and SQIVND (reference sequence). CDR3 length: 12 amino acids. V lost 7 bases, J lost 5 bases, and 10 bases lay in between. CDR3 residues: CASTPGRDTQYF. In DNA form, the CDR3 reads TGTGCCAGTACACCGGGGAGAGATACGCAGTATTTT.

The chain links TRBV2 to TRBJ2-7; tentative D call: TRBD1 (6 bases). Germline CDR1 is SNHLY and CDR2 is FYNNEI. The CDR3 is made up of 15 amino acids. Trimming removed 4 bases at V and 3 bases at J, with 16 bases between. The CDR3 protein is CASSASRQDFYEQYF. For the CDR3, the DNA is TGTGCCAGCAGTGCCTCAAGACAGGACTTCTACGAGCAGTACTTC.

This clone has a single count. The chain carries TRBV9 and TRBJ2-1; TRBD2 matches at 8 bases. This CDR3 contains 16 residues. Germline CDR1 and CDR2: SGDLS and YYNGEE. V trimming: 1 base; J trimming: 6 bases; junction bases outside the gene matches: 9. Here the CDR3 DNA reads TGTGCCAGCAGCGTATTGGGACTAGTCCAGATCAATGAGCAGTTCTTC. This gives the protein CASSVLGLVQINEQFF. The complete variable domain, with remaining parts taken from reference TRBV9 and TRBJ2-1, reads DSGVTQTPKHLITATGQRVTLRCSPRSGDLSVYWYQQSLDQGLQFLIQYYNGEERAKGNILERFSAQQFPDLHSELNLSSLELGDSALYFCASSVLGLVQINEQFFGPGTRLTVL.

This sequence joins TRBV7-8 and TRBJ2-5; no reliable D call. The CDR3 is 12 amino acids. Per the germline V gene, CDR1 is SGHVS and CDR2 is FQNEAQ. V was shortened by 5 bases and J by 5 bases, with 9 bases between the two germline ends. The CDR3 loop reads CASSRVFETQYF. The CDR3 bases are TGTGCCAGCAGCCGCGTATTTGAGACCCAGTACTTC.

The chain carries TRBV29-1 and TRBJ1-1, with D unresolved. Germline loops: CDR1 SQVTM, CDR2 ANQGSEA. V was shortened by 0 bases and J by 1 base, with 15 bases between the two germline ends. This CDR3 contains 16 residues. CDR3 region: CSVEDFRPGPNTEAFF. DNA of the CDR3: TGCAGCGTTGAAGATTTCCGGCCAGGCCCGAACACTGAAGCTTTCTTT.

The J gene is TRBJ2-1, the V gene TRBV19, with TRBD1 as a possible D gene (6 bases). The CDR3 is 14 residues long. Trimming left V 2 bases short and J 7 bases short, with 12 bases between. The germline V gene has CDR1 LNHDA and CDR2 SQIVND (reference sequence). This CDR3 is CASSIMGASNEQFF. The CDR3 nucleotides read TGTGCCAGTAGTATAATGGGGGCTTCAAATGAGCAGTTCTTC.

In DNA, the CDR3 is TGCGCCAGCAGCCAAGAGGGACAGTTGGATCAGCCCCAGCATTTT. Protein sequence: CASSQEGQLDQPQHF. The chain has TRBV4-1 and TRBJ1-5; 7 bases match TRBD1. Unmatched junction bases numbered 4, after V lost 0 bases and J lost 5 bases. This CDR3 comprises 15 residues. Germline assignment: CDR1 MGHRA and CDR2 YSYEKL.

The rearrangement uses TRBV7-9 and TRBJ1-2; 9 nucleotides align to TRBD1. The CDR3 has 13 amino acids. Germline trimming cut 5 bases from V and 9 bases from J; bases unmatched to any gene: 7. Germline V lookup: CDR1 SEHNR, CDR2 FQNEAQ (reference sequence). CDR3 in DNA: TGTGCCAGCAGCGCCGGGACAGGGTGGCGCTACACCTTC. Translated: CASSAGTGWRYTF.

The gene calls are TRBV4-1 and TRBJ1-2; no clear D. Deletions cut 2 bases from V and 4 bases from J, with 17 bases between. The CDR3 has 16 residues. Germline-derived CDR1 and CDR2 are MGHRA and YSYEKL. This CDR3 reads CASSQTHPRISYGYTF. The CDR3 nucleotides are TGCGCCAGCAGCCAAACGCATCCCAGGATCTCCTATGGCTACACCTTC.

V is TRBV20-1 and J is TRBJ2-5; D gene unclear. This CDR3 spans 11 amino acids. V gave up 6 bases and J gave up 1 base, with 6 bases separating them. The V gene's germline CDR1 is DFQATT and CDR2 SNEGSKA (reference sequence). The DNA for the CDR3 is TGCAGTGCCGTGGGCCAAGAGACCCAGTACTTC. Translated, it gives CSAVGQETQYF.

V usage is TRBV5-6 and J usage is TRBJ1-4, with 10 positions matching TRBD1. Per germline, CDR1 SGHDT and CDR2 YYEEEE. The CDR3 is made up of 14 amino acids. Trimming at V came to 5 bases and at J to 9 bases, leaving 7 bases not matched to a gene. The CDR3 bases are TGTGCCAGCAGTCTCCCGGGACAGGGGAAAAAACTGTTTTTT. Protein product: CASSLPGQGKKLFF. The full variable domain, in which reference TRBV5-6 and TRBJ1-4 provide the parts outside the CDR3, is DAGVTQSPTHLIKTRGQQVTLRCSPKSGHDTVSWYQQALGQGPQFIFQYYEEEERQRGNFPDRFSGHQFPNYSSELNVNALLLGDSALYLCASSLPGQGKKLFFGSGTQLSVL.

Here the CDR3 DNA reads TGTGCCAGCAGTTCGGGACTAGCGGACTACAATGAGCAGTTCTTC. As protein: CASSSGLADYNEQFF. The J gene is TRBJ2-1, the V gene TRBV2; TRBD2 matches at 11 bases. Per the germline V gene, CDR1 is SNHLY and CDR2 is FYNNEI. The CDR3 runs to 15 residues. The junction had 3 bases not matched to a gene; V was cut back by 5 bases and J by 3 bases. The variable domain in full, completed from reference TRBV2 and TRBJ2-1, reads EPEVTQTPSHQVTQMGQEVILRCVPISNHLYFYWYRQILGQKVEFLVSFYNNEISEKSEIFDDQFSVERPDGSNFTLKIRSTKLEDSAMYFCASSSGLADYNEQFFGPGTRLTVL.

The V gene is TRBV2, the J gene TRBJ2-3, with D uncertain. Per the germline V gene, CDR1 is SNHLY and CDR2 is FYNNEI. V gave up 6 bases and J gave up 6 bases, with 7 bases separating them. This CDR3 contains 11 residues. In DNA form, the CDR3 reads TGTGCCAGCAGCCCCCAGGATACGCAGTATTTT. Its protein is CASSPQDTQYF.

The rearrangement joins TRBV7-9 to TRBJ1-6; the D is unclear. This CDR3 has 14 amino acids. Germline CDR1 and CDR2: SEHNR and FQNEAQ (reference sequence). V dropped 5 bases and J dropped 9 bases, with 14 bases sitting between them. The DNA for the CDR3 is TGTGCCAGCAGCCCGACCCCCGAGGCTTCACCCCTCCACTTT. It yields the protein CASSPTPEASPLHF.

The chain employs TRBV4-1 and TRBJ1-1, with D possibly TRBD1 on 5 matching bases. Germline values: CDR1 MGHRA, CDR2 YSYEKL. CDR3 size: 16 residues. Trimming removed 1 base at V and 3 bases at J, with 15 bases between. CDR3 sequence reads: CASSQVPGRGDTEAFF. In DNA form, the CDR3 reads TGCGCCAGCAGCCAAGTCCCGGGGCGGGGGGACACTGAAGCTTTCTTT.

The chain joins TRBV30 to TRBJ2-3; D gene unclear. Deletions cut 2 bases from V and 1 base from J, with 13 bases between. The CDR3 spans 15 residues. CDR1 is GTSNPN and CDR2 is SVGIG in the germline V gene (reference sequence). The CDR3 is CAWSSRMIGTDTQYF. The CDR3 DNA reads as TGTGCCTGGAGTTCACGGATGATCGGCACAGATACGCAGTATTTT.

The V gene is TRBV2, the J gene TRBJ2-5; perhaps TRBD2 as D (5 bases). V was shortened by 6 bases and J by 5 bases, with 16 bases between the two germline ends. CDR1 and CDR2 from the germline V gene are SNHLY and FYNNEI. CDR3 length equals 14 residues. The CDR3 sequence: CASRQSDLPETQYF. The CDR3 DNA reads TGTGCCAGCAGGCAATCGGACTTGCCCGAGACCCAGTACTTC.

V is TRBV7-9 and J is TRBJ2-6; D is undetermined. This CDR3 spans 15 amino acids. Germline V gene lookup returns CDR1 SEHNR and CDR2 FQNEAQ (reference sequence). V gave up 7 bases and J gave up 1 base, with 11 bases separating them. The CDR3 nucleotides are TGTGCCAGCAACAATCGTGGGTCTGGGGCCAACGTCCTGACTTTC. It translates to CASNNRGSGANVLTF.

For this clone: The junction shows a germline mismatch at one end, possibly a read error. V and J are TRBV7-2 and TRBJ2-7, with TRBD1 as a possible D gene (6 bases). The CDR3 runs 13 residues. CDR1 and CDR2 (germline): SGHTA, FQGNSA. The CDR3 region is CASSHRDTGEQYF. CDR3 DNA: TGCGCCAGCAGCCACCGGGACACCGGCGAGCAGTACTTC.

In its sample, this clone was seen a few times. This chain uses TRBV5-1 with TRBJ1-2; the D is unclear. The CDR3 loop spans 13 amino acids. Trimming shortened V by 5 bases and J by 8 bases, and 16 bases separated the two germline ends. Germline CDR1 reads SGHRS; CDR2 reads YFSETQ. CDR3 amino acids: CASSPVGGAGYTF. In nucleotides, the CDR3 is TGCGCCAGCAGTCCCGTGGGAGGCGCAGGCTACACCTTC.